One sample yielded the 10 T cell receptor beta chains listed below, sequenced in a study of blood T cells in healthy people across ages. A J-beta primer mix and a sample-barcoded 5' primer were used in a second PCR of about 7 to 12 cycles. MiXCR was run by TCRdb on the 5' RACE reads, yielding one entry per CDR3 protein. The data show about 1.4 million distinct CDR3 sequences, roughly 60% seen once. The specimen sequenced was blood. The receptor source for this set is a man between 18 and 35 years old in good health.

This clonotype has only a few counts. The J gene is TRBJ2-3, the V gene TRBV7-2, with D maybe TRBD2 (6 bases). There are 15 residues in the CDR3. Germline CDR1 SGHTA, CDR2 FQGNSA. Trimming left V 6 bases short and J 10 bases short, with 23 bases between. The CDR3, as DNA: TGTGCCAGCAGAAATGGAGGGGCTTATGGCTCTCCGCAGTATTTT. Translating it yields CASRNGGAYGSPQYF.

The gene calls are TRBV4-3 and TRBJ2-7; 10 nucleotides agree with TRBD2. V dropped 1 base and J dropped 3; count of bases not matched to a gene: 6. The CDR3 runs to 16 residues. Germline loops: CDR1 LGHNA, CDR2 YSLEER. For the CDR3, the DNA is TGCGCCAGCAGCCAAGGGCCAGCGGGGGGGCTCTACGAGCAGTACTTC. This encodes CASSQGPAGGLYEQYF.

The chain is built from TRBV27 and TRBJ1-4, with D possibly TRBD1 on 6 matching bases. The ends were cut back, 5 bases at V and 7 bases at J, with 17 bases in the middle. This CDR3 has 15 amino acids. Germline CDR1 is MNHEY and CDR2 is SMNVEV (reference sequence). The CDR3 nucleotides are TGTGCCAGCAGTCTACAGGGTGGGTGGATTGAAAAACTGTTTTTT. Encoded protein: CASSLQGGWIEKLFF.

The CDR3 DNA reads TGTGCCAGCTGTCAGCCCGGGACTGGCGGGGGCACAGATACGCAGTATTTT. Its translation is CASCQPGTGGGTDTQYF. The V gene is TRBV12-3 or TRBV12-4, the J gene TRBJ2-3; possibly TRBD2 for D (6 bases). The CDR3 is made up of 17 amino acids. V was clipped by 8 bases and J by 1 base, with 22 bases between them.

This chain joins TRBV20-1 and TRBJ2-2, with D possibly being TRBD2 (6 bases). CDR1 and CDR2 (germline): DFQATT, SNEGSKA (reference sequence). The CDR3 runs 16 residues. Between the trimmed V and J ends, which lost 0 bases and 4 bases, there was a span of 15 bases. CDR3 loop: CSARDSTRGTTGELFF. CDR3 in DNA: TGCAGTGCTAGAGATTCGACTCGCGGGACCACCGGGGAGCTGTTTTTT.

The chain joins TRBV29-1 to TRBJ2-5; 8 bases align to TRBD2. Germline CDR1 reads SQVTM; CDR2 reads ANQGSEA. There are 13 residues in the CDR3. The V segment lost 6 bases and the J segment 5 bases; nucleotides outside the gene matches: 8. The DNA for the CDR3 is TGCAGCGTAGCCGGACTAGCCCTGGAGACCCAGTACTTC. Its protein is CSVAGLALETQYF.

This clonotype was counted only a few times. The J gene is TRBJ2-5, the V gene TRBV29-1; tentative D call: TRBD2 (5 bases). Trimming removed 3 bases from V and 11 bases from J, with 19 bases in between. From germline, CDR1 is SQVTM and CDR2 ANQGSEA. This CDR3 spans 13 amino acids. The CDR3 protein is CSVDVSEGSQQYF. CDR3 DNA: TGCAGCGTTGATGTCAGTGAGGGTTCCCAGCAGTACTTC.

This chain connects TRBV4-1 to TRBJ2-1; 8 nucleotides align to TRBD2. Germline V CDR1 and CDR2: MGHRA, YSYEKL. The V gene end was trimmed by 3 bases and the J gene end by 10 bases; junction bases not matched to a gene: 8. The CDR3 length is 14 residues. CDR3 in amino acids: CASSQGLGGLEQFF. The CDR3, as DNA: TGCGCCAGCAGCCAGGGACTAGGAGGTCTGGAGCAGTTCTTC.

This clonotype has only one observation. The chain uses TRBV7-2 and TRBJ1-6; D is unclear. Germline V lookup: CDR1 SGHTA, CDR2 FQGNSA. V lost 3 bases to trimming and J lost 8 bases, with 14 bases between them. The CDR3 is made up of 15 amino acids. The CDR3 DNA sequence: TGTGCCAGCAGCTTGGCGCACGGATCTGATTCACCCCTCCACTTT. Translating it yields CASSLAHGSDSPLHF.

For the CDR3, the DNA is TGTGCCAGCAGCGATTGGAGCGGGGCAGGGTACGAGCAGTACTTC. Its protein is CASSDWSGAGYEQYF. The V gene is TRBV5-5, the J gene TRBJ2-5, with 7 bases aligning to TRBD2. The J call is doubtful: the DNA matches TRBJ2-7 better. The CDR3 extends over 15 amino acids. Germline loops: CDR1 SGHKS, CDR2 YYEKEE (reference sequence).